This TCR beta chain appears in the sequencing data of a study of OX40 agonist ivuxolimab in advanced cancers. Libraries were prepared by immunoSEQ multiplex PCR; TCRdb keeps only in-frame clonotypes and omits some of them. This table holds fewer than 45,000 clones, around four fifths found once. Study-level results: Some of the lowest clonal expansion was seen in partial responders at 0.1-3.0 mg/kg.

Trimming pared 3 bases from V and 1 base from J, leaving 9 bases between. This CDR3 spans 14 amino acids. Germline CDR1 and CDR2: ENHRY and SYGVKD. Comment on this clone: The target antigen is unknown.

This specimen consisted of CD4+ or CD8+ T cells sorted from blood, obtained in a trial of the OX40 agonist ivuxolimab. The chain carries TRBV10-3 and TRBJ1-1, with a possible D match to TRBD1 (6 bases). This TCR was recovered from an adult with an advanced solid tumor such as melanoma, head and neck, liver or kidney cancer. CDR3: CAISERGQNTEAFF. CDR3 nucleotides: TGTGCCATCAGTGAACGGGGGCAGAACACTGAAGCTTTCTTT.